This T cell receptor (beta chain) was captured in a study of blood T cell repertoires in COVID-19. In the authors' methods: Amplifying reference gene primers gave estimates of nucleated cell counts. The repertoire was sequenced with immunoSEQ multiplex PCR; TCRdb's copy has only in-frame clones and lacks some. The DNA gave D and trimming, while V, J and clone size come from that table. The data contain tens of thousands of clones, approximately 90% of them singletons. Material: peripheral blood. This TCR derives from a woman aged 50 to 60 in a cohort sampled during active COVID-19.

The CDR3 sequence: CASSPTGNTYEQYF. The CDR3 region has the DNA TGTGCCAGCAGCCCCACCGGGAATACATACGAGCAGTACTTC. The J gene is TRBJ2-7, the V gene TRBV7-9, with TRBD2 as a possible D gene (5 bases). Germline loops: CDR1 SEHNR, CDR2 FQNEAQ (reference sequence). Deletions cut 5 bases from V and 4 bases from J, with 15 bases between. This CDR3 contains 14 residues.